This TCR beta chain was sequenced during a study of cytomegalovirus exposure and HLA in healthy donors. The PCR ran on 60 Vbeta and 13 Jbeta primers. Sequencing was performed with immunoSEQ multiplex PCR; in TCRdb, only in-frame clones are kept and a portion is missing. Its table records about 55,000 clones. Germline CDR1 SGHTA, CDR2 FQGNSA. This CDR3 is built from 14 residues. The ends were cut back, 4 bases at V and 1 base at J, with 10 bases in the middle. The sequence was obtained from a man in his forties or fifties in good health and CMV-seropositive. Material: PBMCs. V and J are TRBV7-2 and TRBJ2-5; D is perhaps TRBD1 (5 bases). This CDR3 is CASSSPGSQETQYF. The DNA of the CDR3 is TGTGCCAGCAGCTCCCCAGGGTCCCAAGAGACCCAGTACTTC.